Sequencing of this T cell receptor beta chain was carried out in a study of T cell responses to AZD1222 COVID-19 vaccine. Overall study results and limits: Every sample of the repertoires postdated the peak T cell response. Mostly white British, mostly female donors; authors suggested clonal diversity may be underestimated. Once two AZD1222 doses were given, Spike-specific TCR breadth and depth went up. Baseline serostatus was positive in only a handful of AZD1222 recipients.

V dropped 5 bases and J dropped 8; count of bases not matched to a gene: 13. Germline V CDR1 and CDR2: LGHDT, YNNKEL (reference sequence). This CDR3 has 15 amino acids. In regard to this clone: Its antigen is unidentified.

Repertoires were generated with immunoSEQ multiplex PCR, while TCRdb's copy carries only in-frame clones and drops some. The sample records approximately 100,000 clones, 70% to 90% being singletons. The sample consisted of peripheral blood, taken on day 0 of AZD1222 vaccination. This receptor was taken from an adult in good health. The chain joins TRBV3-1 (or the pseudogene TRBV3-2) to TRBJ1-2; 8 bases line up with TRBD1. The CDR3 reads CASSELQGAQRGYTF. DNA for the CDR3: TGTGCCAGCAGCGAACTCCAGGGGGCGCAGAGAGGCTACACCTTC.